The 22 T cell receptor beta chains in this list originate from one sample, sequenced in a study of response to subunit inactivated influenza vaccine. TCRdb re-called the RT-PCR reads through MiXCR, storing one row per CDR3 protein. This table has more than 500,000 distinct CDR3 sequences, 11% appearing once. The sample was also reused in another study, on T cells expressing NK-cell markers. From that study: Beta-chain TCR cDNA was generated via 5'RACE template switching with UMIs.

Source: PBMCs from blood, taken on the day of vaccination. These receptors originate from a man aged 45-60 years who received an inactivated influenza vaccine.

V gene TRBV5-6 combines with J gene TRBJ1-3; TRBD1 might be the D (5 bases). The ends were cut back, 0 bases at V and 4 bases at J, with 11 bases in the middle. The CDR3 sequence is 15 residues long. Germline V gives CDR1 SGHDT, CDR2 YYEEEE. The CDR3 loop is CASSLVTAPGNTIYF. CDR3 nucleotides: TGTGCCAGCAGCTTGGTGACAGCGCCAGGAAACACCATATATTTT.

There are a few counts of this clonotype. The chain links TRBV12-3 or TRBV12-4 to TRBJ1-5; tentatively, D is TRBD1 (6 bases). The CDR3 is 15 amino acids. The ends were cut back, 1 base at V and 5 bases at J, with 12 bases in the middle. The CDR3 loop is CASSLGPNRDQPQHF. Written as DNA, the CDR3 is TGTGCCAGCAGTTTAGGACCTAACAGGGATCAGCCCCAGCATTTT.

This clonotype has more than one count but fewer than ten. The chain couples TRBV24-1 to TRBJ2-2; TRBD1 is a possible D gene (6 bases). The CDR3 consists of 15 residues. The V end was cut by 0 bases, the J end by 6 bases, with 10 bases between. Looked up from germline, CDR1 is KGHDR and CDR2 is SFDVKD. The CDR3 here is CATSDLSQGSGELFF. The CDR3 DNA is TGTGCCACCAGTGATTTGAGCCAGGGGTCCGGGGAGCTGTTTTTT.

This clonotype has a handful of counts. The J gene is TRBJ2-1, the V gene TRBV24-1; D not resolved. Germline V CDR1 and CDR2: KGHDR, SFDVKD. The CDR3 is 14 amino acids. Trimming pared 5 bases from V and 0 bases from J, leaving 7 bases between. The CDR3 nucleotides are TGTGCCACCAGTGCTGGGTTCTCCTACAATGAGCAGTTCTTC. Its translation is CATSAGFSYNEQFF.

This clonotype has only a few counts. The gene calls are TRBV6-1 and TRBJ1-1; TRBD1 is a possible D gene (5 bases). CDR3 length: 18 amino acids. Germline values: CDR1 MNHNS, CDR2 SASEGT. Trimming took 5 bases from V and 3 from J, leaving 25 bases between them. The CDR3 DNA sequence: TGTGCCAGCAGTCCTGGGGGGGAATTACATAGAGTGGACACTGAAGCTTTCTTT. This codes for CASSPGGELHRVDTEAFF.

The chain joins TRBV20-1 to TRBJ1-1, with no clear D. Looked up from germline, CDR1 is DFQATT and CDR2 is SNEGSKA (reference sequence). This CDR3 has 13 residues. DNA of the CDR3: TGCAGATCCGGGCTTCTGATGAACACTGAAGCTTTCTTT. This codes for CRSGLLMNTEAFF.

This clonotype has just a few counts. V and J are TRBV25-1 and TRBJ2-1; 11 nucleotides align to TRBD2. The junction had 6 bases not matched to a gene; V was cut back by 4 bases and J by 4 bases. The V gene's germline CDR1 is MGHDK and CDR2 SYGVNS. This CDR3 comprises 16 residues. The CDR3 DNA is TGTGCCAGCAGTGGCTCGACTAGCGGGATTTACAATGAGCAGTTCTTC. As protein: CASSGSTSGIYNEQFF.

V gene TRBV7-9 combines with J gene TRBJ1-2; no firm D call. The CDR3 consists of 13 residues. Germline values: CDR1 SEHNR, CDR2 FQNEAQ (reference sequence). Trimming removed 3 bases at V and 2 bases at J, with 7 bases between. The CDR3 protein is CASSFDTNYGYTF. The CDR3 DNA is TGTGCCAGCAGCTTTGACACCAACTATGGCTACACCTTC. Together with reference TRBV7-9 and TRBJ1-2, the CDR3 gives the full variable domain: DTGVSQNPRHKITKRGQNVTFRCDPISEHNRLYWYRQTLGQGPEFLTYFQNEAQLEKSRLLSDRFSAERPKGSFSTLEIQRTEQGDSAMYLCASSFDTNYGYTFGSGTRLTVV.

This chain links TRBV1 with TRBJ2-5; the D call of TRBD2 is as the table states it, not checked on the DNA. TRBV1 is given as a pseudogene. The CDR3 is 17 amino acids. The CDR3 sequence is CTSSWTSGRRYQETQYF. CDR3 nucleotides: TGCACCAGCAGCTGGACTAGCGGGAGGCGGTACCAAGAGACCCAGTACTTC.

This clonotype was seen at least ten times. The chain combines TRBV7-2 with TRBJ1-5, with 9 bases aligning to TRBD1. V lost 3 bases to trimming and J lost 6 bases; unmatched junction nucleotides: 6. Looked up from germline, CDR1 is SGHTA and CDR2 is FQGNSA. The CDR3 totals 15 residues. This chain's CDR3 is CASSFTGGVGQPQHF. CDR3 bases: TGTGCCAGCAGCTTCACAGGGGGCGTTGGTCAGCCCCAGCATTTT.

CDR3 DNA sequence: TGTGCCAGCAGTAGACGGGACGCGAACACCGGGGAGCTGTTTTTT. It codes for CASSRRDANTGELFF. V is TRBV7-2 and J is TRBJ2-2; D may correspond to TRBD1 or TRBD2 (5 bases each). Deletions cut 6 bases from V and 0 bases from J, with 11 bases between. The CDR3 runs to 15 residues. Germline CDR1 SGHTA, CDR2 FQGNSA.

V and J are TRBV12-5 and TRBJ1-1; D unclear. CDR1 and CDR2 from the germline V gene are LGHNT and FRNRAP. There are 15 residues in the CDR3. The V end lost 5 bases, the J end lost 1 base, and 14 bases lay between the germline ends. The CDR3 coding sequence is TGTGCTAGTGGTACGGACCGGCGGGGGAACACTGAAGCTTTCTTT. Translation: CASGTDRRGNTEAFF.

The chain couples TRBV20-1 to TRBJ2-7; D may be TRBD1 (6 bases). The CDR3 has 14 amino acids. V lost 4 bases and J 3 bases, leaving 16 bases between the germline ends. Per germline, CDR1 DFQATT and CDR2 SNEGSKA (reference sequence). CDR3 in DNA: TGCAGTGCTAAGGGGGTCCTTGGCAACTACGAGCAGTACTTC. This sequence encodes CSAKGVLGNYEQYF.

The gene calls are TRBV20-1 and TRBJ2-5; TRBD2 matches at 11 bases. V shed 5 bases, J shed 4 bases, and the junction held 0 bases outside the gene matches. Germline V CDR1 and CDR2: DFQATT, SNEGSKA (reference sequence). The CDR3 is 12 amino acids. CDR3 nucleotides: TGCAGTGCTGGGACTAGCGGAGAGACCCAGTACTTC. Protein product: CSAGTSGETQYF.

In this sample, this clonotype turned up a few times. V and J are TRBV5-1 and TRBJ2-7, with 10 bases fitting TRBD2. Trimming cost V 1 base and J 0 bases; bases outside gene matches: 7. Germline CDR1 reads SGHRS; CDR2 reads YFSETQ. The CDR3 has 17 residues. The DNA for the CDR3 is TGCGCCAGCAGCTTGCGACTAACTAGCGGGACCTCCTACGAGCAGTACTTC. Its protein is CASSLRLTSGTSYEQYF.

CDR3 residues: CASSSTPNQPQHF. The CDR3, as DNA: TGTGCCAGCAGTTCTACACCCAATCAGCCCCAGCATTTT. This chain connects TRBV12-3 or TRBV12-4 to TRBJ1-5; D is unresolved. The CDR3 loop spans 13 amino acids. The V and J ends lost 4 bases and 3 bases respectively, with 7 bases between them.

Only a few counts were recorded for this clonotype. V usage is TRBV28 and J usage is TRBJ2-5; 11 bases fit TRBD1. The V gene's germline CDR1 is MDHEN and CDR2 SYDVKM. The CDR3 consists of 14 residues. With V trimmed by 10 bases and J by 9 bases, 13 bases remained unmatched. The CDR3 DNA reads TGTGCCACCAATCAGGGACAGGGGGTTTTGGCCCAGTACTTC. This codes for CATNQGQGVLAQYF. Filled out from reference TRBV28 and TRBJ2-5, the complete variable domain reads DVKVTQSSRYLVKRTGEKVFLECVQDMDHENMFWYRQDPGLGLRLIYFSYDVKMKEKGDIPEGYSVSREKKERFSLILESASTNQTSMYLCATNQGQGVLAQYFGPGTRLLVL.

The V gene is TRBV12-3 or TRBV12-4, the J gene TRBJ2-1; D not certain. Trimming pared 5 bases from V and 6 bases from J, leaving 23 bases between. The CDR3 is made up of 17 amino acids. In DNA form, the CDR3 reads TGTGCCAGCAGTCGAACCCCCAATGCCTGGGCCCCCAATGAGCAGTTCTTC. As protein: CASSRTPNAWAPNEQFF.

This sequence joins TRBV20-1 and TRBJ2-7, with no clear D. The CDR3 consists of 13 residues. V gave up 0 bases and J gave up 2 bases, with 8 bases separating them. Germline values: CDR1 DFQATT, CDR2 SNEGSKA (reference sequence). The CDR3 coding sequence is TGCAGTGCTAGAGATAGGGCTACCTACGAGCAGTACTTC. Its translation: CSARDRATYEQYF.

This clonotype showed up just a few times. The CDR3 coding sequence is TGCAGCGTTGCAGGGACTGCAAACAATGAGCAGTTCTTC. Residues: CSVAGTANNEQFF. The chain combines TRBV29-1 with TRBJ2-1; tentative D call: TRBD2 (6 bases). V was clipped by 4 bases and J by 5 bases, with 12 bases between them. This CDR3 spans 13 amino acids. Germline CDR1 reads SQVTM; CDR2 reads ANQGSEA.

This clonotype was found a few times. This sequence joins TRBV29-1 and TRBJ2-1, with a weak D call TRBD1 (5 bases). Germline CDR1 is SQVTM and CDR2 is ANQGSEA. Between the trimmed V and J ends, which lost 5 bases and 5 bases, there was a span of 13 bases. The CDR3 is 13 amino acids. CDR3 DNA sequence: TGCAGCGTTTTGGGGCTGTACAACAATGAGCAGTTCTTC. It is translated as CSVLGLYNNEQFF.

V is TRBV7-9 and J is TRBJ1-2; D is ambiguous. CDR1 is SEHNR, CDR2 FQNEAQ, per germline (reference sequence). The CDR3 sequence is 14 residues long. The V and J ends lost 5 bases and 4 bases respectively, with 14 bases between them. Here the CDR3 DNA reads TGTGCCAGCAGCCCAATGGCCGCGGTCTATGGCTACACCTTC. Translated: CASSPMAAVYGYTF. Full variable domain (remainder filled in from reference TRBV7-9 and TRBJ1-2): DTGVSQNPRHKITKRGQNVTFRCDPISEHNRLYWYRQTLGQGPEFLTYFQNEAQLEKSRLLSDRFSAERPKGSFSTLEIQRTEQGDSAMYLCASSPMAAVYGYTFGSGTRLTVV.